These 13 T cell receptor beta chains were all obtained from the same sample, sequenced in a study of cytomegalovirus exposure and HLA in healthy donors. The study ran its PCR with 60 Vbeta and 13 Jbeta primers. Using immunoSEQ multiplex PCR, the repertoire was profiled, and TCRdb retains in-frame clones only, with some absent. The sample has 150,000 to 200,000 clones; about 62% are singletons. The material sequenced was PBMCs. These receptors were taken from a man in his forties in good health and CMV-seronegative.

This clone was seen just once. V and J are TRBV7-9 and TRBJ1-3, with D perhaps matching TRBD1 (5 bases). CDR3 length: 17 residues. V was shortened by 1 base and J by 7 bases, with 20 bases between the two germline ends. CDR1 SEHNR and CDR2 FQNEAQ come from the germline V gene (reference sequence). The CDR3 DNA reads TGTGCCAGCAGCTTAGGAGGGGACTCGGGCGTGGGTAACACCATATATTTT. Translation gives CASSLGGDSGVGNTIYF.

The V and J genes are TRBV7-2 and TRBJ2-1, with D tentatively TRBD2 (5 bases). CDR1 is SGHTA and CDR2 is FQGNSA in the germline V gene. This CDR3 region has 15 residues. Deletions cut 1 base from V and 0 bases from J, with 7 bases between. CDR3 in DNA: TGTGCCAGCAGCTTAGAAGGGAGCTCCTACAATGAGCAGTTCTTC. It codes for CASSLEGSSYNEQFF.

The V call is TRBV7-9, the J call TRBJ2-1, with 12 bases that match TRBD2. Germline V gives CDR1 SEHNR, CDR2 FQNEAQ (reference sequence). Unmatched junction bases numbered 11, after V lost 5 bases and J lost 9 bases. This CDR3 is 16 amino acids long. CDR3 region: CASSPKTSGGLSEQFF. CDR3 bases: TGTGCCAGCAGCCCTAAGACTAGCGGGGGTCTTAGTGAGCAGTTCTTC.

The CDR3 spells CASSLSPGQGKFF. DNA for the CDR3: TGTGCCAGCAGCTTAAGTCCCGGGCAGGGAAAGTTCTTC. The chain recombines TRBV7-2 with TRBJ2-1; D may be TRBD1 (5 bases). Trimming removed 2 bases from V and 14 bases from J, with 16 bases in between. The CDR3 extends over 13 amino acids. Germline V gene lookup returns CDR1 SGHTA and CDR2 FQGNSA.

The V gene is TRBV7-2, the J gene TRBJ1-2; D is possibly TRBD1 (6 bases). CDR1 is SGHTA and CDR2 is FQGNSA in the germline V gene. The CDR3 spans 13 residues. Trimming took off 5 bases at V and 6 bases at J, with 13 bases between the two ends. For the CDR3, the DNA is TGTGCCAGCAGCCTCCAGGGGAAGGATGGCTACACCTTC. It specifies CASSLQGKDGYTF.

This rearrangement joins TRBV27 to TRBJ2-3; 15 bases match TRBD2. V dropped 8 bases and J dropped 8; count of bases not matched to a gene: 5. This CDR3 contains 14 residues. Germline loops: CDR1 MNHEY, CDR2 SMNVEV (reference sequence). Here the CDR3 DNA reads TGTGCCAGCCGGACTAGCGGGGGGGCGGGTACGCAGTATTTT. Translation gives CASRTSGGAGTQYF.

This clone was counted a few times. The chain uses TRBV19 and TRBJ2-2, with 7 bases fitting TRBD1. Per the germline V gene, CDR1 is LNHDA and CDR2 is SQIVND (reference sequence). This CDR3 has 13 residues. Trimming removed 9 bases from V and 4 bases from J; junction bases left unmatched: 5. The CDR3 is CARGQKITGELFF. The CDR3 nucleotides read TGTGCCAGGGGACAGAAAATCACCGGGGAGCTGTTTTTT.

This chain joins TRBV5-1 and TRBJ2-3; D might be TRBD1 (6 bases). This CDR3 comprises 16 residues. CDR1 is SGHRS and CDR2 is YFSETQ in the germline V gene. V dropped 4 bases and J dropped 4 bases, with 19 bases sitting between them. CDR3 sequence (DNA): TGCGCCAGCAGCACACACAGGGAGTTAGTTTCAGATACGCAGTATTTT. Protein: CASSTHRELVSDTQYF.

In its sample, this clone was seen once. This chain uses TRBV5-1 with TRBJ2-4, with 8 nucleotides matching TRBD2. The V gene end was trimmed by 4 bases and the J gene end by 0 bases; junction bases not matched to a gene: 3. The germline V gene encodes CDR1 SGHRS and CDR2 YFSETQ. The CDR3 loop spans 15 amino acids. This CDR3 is CASSAGGAAKNIQYF. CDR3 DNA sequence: TGCGCCAGCAGCGCCGGGGGGGCAGCCAAAAACATTCAGTACTTC.

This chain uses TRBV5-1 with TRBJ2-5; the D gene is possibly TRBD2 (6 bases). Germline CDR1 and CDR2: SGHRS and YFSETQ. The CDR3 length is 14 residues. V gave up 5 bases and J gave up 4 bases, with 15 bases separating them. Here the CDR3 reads CASRKHQGGETQYF. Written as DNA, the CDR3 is TGCGCCAGCAGGAAACACCAGGGAGGAGAGACCCAGTACTTC.

The CDR3 coding sequence is TGTGCCAGCACCGAAGCGGGAGCGACCTACGAGCAGTACTTC. This sequence encodes CASTEAGATYEQYF. This chain links TRBV6-5 with TRBJ2-7, with TRBD2 matching 8 bases. Germline V gene lookup returns CDR1 MNHEY and CDR2 SVGAGI. Trimming removed 7 bases from V and 2 bases from J; junction bases left unmatched: 7. This CDR3 is built from 14 residues.

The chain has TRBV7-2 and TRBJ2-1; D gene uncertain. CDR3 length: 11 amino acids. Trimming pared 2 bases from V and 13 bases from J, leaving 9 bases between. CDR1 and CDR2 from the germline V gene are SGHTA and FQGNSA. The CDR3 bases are TGTGCCAGCAGCTTAACGGGTGTTCAGTTCTTC. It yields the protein CASSLTGVQFF.

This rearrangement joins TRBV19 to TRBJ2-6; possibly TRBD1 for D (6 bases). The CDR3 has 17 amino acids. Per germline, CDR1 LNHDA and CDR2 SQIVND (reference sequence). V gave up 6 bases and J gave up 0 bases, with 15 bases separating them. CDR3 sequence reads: CASRGYDRSSGANVLTF. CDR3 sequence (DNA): TGTGCCAGTAGGGGCTATGACAGGAGCTCTGGGGCCAACGTCCTGACTTTC.